The 3 T cell receptor beta chains below were found in one sample sequenced in a study of T cell repertoires in cytomegalovirus infection (dated by TCRdb to the late 2010s). The instrument given in TCRdb is Illumina HiSeq 1500. TCRdb reanalyzed the raw reads on its own, using fastp at Q25 for trimming and MiXCR for clone calling, and kept in-frame beta chains. Entries are consolidated by CDR3 protein sequence, retaining the most common genes and DNA. A total of 250,000 or so distinct CDR3 sequences appear in this sample, approximately 9% of them only once. Roughly 15% of the sample rests with the top ten. Sequencing used PBMCs. All receptors come from a human donor in good health (CMV status not recorded). Some clones in this sample may be carry-over from other donors' samples.

This clonotype was seen repeatedly, ten times or more. The J gene is TRBJ2-1, the V gene TRBV12-3 or TRBV12-4; the match to TRBD2 covers 15 bases. The CDR3 loop spans 16 amino acids. With V trimmed by 7 bases and J by 8 bases, 9 bases remained unmatched. The CDR3 is CASTPRTSGGAYEQFF. For the CDR3, the DNA is TGTGCCAGCACCCCTAGGACTAGCGGGGGGGCGTATGAGCAGTTCTTC.

This rearrangement joins TRBV12-3 or TRBV12-4 to TRBJ2-1, with 12 bases matching TRBD2. This CDR3 has 16 residues. Losses at the gene ends were 5 bases for V and 5 bases for J; bases not matched to a gene: 7. The CDR3 DNA reads as TGTGCCAGCAGTCCTCCACTAGCGGGAGGCGACAATGAGCAGTTCTTC. It is translated as CASSPPLAGGDNEQFF.

This clonotype was observed many times. V is TRBV6-2 or TRBV6-3 and J is TRBJ1-4; D is uncertain. V was clipped by 6 bases and J by 3 bases, with 20 bases between them. In germline, CDR1 is MNHEY, CDR2 SVGEGT. The CDR3 covers 17 residues. CDR3 nucleotide sequence: TGTGCCAGCAGCCAAAGAGTGGCAGCCTCGCCTAATGAAAAACTGTTTTTT. This translates into CASSQRVAASPNEKLFF.